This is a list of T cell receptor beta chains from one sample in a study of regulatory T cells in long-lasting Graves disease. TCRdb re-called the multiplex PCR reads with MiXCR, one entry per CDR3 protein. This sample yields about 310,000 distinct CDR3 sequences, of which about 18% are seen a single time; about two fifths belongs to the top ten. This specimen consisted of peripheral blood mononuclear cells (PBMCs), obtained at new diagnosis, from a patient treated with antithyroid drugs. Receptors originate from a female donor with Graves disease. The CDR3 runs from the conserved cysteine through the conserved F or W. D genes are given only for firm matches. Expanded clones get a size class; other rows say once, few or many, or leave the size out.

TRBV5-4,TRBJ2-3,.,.,CASSFVGRNTDTQYF,TGTGCCAGCAGCTTCGTAGGGCGGAACACAGATACGCAGTATTTT
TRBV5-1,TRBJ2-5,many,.,CASSLLRFRQETQYF,TGCGCCAGCAGCTTGTTGCGATTCCGGCAAGAGACCCAGTACTTC
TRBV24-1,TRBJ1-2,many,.,CATSDRTENYGYTF,TGTGCCACCAGTGATCGGACGGAGAACTATGGCTACACCTTC
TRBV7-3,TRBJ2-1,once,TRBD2,CASSPRGRESAYNEQFF,TGTGCCAGCAGCCCGAGAGGGCGGGAGAGTGCCTACAATGAGCAGTTCTTC
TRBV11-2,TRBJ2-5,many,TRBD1,CASSSHRTGGQETQYF,TGTGCCAGCAGCTCACACAGGACAGGGGGACAAGAGACCCAGTACTTC
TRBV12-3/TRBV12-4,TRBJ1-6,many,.,CASSLGAGPGSPLHF,TGTGCCAGCAGTTTAGGGGCAGGGCCTGGTTCACCCCTCCACTTT
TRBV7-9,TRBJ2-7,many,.,CASSLSQGNYEQYF,TGTGCCAGCAGCTTATCGCAGGGAAACTACGAGCAGTACTTC
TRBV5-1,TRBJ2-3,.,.,CASSLVGARPDTQYF,TGCGCCAGCAGCTTGGTAGGGGCCAGGCCAGATACGCAGTATTTT
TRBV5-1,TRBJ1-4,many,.,CASSLEITNEKLFF,TGCGCCAGCAGCTTGGAAATAACTAATGAAAAACTGTTTTTT
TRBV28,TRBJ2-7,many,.,CASSPHTNYEQYF,TGTGCCAGCAGTCCCCATACCAACTACGAGCAGTACTTC
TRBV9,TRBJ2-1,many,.,CASSERGPIDSPYNEQFF,TGTGCCAGCAGCGAAAGAGGGCCAATCGACTCCCCATACAATGAGCAGTTCTTC
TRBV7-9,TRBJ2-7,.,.,CASSLALGGRGSDEQYF,TGTGCCAGCAGCTTAGCGCTAGGGGGGCGCGGCTCTGACGAGCAGTACTTC
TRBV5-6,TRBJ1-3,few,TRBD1,CASSLDRGVPGNTIYF,TGTGCCAGCAGCTTGGACAGGGGAGTCCCTGGAAACACCATATATTTT
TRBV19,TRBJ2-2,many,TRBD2,CASSGRRAGELFF,TGTGCCAGTAGCGGGAGGAGGGCCGGGGAGCTGTTTTTT
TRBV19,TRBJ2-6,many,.,CASSPLPGTAGANVLTF,TGTGCCAGTAGTCCACTGCCCGGGACGGCTGGGGCCAACGTCCTGACTTTC
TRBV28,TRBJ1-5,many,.,CASSFGGAGQPQHF,TGTGCCAGCAGTTTTGGGGGGGCTGGCCAGCCCCAGCATTTT
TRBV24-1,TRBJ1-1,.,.,CATTDRNTEAFF,TGTGCCACCACCGACCGGAACACTGAAGCTTTCTTT
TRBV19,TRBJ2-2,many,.,CASSSRGLTGELFF,TGTGCCAGTAGTAGCAGGGGTCTGACCGGGGAGCTGTTTTTT
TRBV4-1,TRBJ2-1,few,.,CASSQFGILEQFF,TGCGCCAGCAGCCAATTTGGGATCCTCGAGCAGTTCTTC
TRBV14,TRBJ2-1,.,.,CASSESLGYYNEQFF,TGTGCCAGCAGCGAATCCCTGGGTTATTACAATGAGCAGTTCTTC
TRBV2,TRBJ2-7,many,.,CASIEGVGEQYF,TGTGCCAGCATCGAGGGGGTAGGCGAGCAGTACTTC
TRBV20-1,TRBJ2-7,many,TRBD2,CSARGTKRESPYEQYF,TGCAGTGCTAGAGGAACAAAGCGGGAGAGCCCCTACGAGCAGTACTTC
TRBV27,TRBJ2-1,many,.,CASSTPGLSYSVQFF,TGTGCCAGCAGTACGCCGGGACTTTCTTATTCCGTGCAGTTCTTC
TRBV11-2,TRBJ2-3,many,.,CATQPGTPTDTQYF,TGTGCCACCCAACCCGGGACCCCCACAGATACGCAGTATTTT
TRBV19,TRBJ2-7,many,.,CASSTLTGFPHEQYF,TGTGCCAGTAGTACCCTCACAGGGTTCCCCCACGAGCAGTACTTC
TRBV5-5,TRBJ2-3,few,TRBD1,CASSSFFPIRGRTDTQYF,TGTGCCAGCAGCTCATTTTTCCCAATCAGGGGGCGGACAGATACGCAGTATTTT
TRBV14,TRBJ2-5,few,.,CASSHKARHLLETQYF,TGTGCCAGCAGTCATAAGGCTAGGCATTTGTTGGAGACCCAGTACTTC
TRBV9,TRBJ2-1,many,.,CASSAAVGPSPNEQFF,TGTGCCAGCAGCGCCGCCGTGGGCCCGAGCCCCAATGAGCAGTTCTTC
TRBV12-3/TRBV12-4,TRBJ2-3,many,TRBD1,CASRETGVSTDTQYF,TGTGCCAGCAGGGAGACAGGGGTGAGCACAGATACGCAGTATTTT
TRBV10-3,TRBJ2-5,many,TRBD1,CAAATGTAETQYF,TGTGCCGCGGCAACCGGGACAGCAGAGACCCAGTACTTC
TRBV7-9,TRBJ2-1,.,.,CASSLPDPGGDNEQFF,TGTGCCAGCAGCCTCCCGGACCCCGGAGGGGACAATGAGCAGTTCTTC
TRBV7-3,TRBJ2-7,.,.,CASSFDGLLSEQYF,TGTGCCAGCAGCTTTGACGGACTCCTTAGCGAGCAGTACTTC
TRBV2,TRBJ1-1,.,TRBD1,CASSGTGRNTEAFF,TGTGCCAGCAGTGGGACAGGCAGGAACACTGAAGCTTTCTTT
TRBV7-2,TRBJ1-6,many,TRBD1,CASSFDGQGISPLHF,TGTGCCAGCAGCTTCGATGGACAGGGAATTTCACCCCTCCACTTT
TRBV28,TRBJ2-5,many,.,CVSSTGGRGETQYF,TGTGTCAGCAGTACGGGGGGCCGGGGAGAGACCCAGTACTTC
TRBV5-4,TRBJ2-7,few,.,CASAYGGVSYEQYF,TGTGCCAGCGCATATGGAGGGGTTTCCTACGAGCAGTACTTC
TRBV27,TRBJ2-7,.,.,CASSFTTPYEQYF,TGTGCCAGCAGTTTTACTACCCCCTACGAGCAGTACTTC
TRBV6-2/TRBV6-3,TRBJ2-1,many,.,CASSPLDTHSYNEQFF,TGTGCCAGCAGTCCCCTTGACACCCACTCCTACAATGAGCAGTTCTTC
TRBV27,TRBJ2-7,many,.,CASSLGTGTYNYEQYF,TGTGCCAGCAGTTTGGGGACCGGGACTTATAACTACGAGCAGTACTTC
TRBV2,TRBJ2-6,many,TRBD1,CASRPDRAGANVLTF,TGTGCCAGCAGACCCGACAGGGCTGGGGCCAACGTCCTGACTTTC
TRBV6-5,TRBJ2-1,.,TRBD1,CASSYSGGIEQFF,TGTGCCAGCAGTTACTCAGGGGGCATTGAGCAGTTCTTC
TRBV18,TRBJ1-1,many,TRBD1,CASSPTGVRTEAFF,TGTGCCAGCTCACCTACAGGGGTCCGGACTGAAGCTTTCTTT
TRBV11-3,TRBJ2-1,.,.,CASRRHQRAGLNEQFF,TGTGCCAGCAGACGGCATCAGAGGGCAGGGCTTAATGAGCAGTTCTTC
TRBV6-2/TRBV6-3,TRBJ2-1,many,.,CASRWAGRNEQFF,TGTGCCAGCAGATGGGCCGGGCGGAATGAGCAGTTCTTC
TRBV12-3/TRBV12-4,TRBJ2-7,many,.,CASTLLGEFYEQYF,TGTGCCAGCACCCTCCTGGGGGAGTTCTACGAGCAGTACTTC
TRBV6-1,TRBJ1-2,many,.,CASMQGRANYGYTF,TGTGCCAGCATGCAGGGCCGAGCTAACTATGGCTACACCTTC
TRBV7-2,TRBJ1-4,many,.,CASSFQGAQNNEKLFF,TGTGCCAGCAGCTTCCAAGGGGCGCAGAATAATGAAAAACTGTTTTTT
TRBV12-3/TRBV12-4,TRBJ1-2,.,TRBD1,CASSPTQGGYGYTF,TGTGCCAGCAGCCCGACCCAGGGGGGGTATGGCTACACCTTC
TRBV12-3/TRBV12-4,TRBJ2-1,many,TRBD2,CASSHQRDYANEQFF,TGTGCCAGCAGTCACCAGCGGGACTATGCTAATGAGCAGTTCTTC
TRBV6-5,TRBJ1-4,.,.,CASSLSGGGEKLFF,TGTGCCAGCAGTTTATCAGGCGGGGGTGAAAAACTGTTTTTT
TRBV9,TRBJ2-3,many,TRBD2,CASSVGTLAGGLTDTQYF,TGTGCCAGCAGCGTAGGGACTCTAGCGGGAGGACTCACGGATACGCAGTATTTT
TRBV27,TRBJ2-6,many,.,CATAIISGANVLTF,TGTGCCACCGCCATAATCTCTGGGGCCAACGTCCTGACTTTC
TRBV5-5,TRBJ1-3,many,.,CASTRDPSSGNTIYF,TGTGCCAGCACCAGGGACCCAAGCTCTGGAAACACCATATATTTT
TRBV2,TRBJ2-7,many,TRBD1,CASSDNRGVDEQYF,TGTGCCAGCAGTGACAACAGGGGAGTGGACGAGCAGTACTTC
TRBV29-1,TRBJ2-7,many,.,CSVVVLVTGTYEQYF,TGCAGCGTTGTAGTCCTCGTGACTGGTACCTACGAGCAGTACTTC
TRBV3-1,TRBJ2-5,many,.,CASSQDMSTQYF,TGTGCCAGCAGCCAAGATATGAGCACCCAGTACTTC
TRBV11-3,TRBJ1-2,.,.,CASSPTTDSDGYTF,TGTGCCAGCAGCCCGACCACGGACAGTGATGGCTACACCTTC
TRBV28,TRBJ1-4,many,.,CASSPGDGEKLFF,TGTGCCAGCAGTCCTGGGGACGGAGAAAAACTGTTTTTT
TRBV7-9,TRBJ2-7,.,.,CASNVAGPQGNEQYF,TGTGCCAGCAACGTAGCCGGGCCCCAAGGCAACGAGCAGTACTTC